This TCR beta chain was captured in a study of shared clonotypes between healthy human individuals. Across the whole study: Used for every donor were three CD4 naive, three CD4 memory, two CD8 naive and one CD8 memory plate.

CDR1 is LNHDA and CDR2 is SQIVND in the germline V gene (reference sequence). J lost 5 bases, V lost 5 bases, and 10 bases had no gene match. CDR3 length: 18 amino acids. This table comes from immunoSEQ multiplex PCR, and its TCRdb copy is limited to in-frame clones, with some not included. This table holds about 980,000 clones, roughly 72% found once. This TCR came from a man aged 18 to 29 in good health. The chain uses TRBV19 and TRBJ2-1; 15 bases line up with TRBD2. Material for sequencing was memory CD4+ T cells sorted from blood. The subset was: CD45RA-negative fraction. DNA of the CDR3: TGTGCCAGTAGTCGCGGGACTAGCGGGAGGTATACTAACAATGAGCAGTTCTTC. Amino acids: CASSRGTSGRYTNNEQFF.